This TCR beta chain appears in the sequencing data of a study of blood T cell repertoires in COVID-19. Background on the study: Specimens from acute and convalescent COVID-19 originated in the United States, Italy and Spain. Sources were T cells, B-cell-depleted T cells, or PBMCs; the material itself was cDNA or gDNA.

Per the authors' pipeline: How many nucleated cells were present was estimated from reference gene primer amplification. This table comes from immunoSEQ multiplex PCR, and its TCRdb copy is limited to in-frame clones, with some not included. The V and J calls and the clone size are those of that table, but D and trimming were determined from the DNA. Of approximately 200,000 clones in the sample, approximately 90% were seen once. Per germline, CDR1 SEHNR and CDR2 FQNEAQ (reference sequence). The V segment lost 4 bases and the J segment 2 bases; nucleotides outside the gene matches: 10. The CDR3 is 17 residues long.

The chain joins TRBV7-9 to TRBJ1-5; TRBD1 aligns across 8 bases. The TCR sequence derives from a man aged 65 to 85 with active or convalescent COVID-19. The sequenced sample consisted of peripheral blood. CDR3 region: CASSSRQGKLGNQPQHF. As DNA, the CDR3 is TGTGCCAGCAGCTCCAGACAGGGGAAGTTGGGCAATCAGCCCCAGCATTTT.